Following are 20 T cell receptor beta chains from one sample sequenced in a study of T-cell reconstitution after alpha-beta-depleted transplantation in children. The authors prepared the TCRbeta library with unique molecular identifiers. One entry per CDR3 protein results from TCRdb running MiXCR on the PCR reads. Here the sample spans roughly 340,000 distinct CDR3 sequences, around 15% being singletons. The specimen was PBMCs, mostly from graft donor cells, collected 360 days after TCRalphabeta/CD19-depleted stem cell transplant. All receptors come from a male patient between 2 and 15 years old who had a stem cell transplant for acute lymphoblastic leukemia, so the T cells may come from the graft donor.

This chain uses TRBV12-3 or TRBV12-4 with TRBJ1-3; D is undetermined. Trimming shortened V by 8 bases and J by 0 bases, and 14 bases separated the two germline ends. The CDR3 is 15 amino acids. The CDR3 is CASRVAATSGNTIYF. CDR3 nucleotides: TGTGCCAGCCGGGTGGCAGCGACCTCTGGAAACACCATATATTTT.

There are a few counts of this clonotype. This chain connects TRBV10-3 to TRBJ2-1; D gene unclear. CDR3 length: 11 amino acids. Trimming removed 5 bases from V and 7 bases from J, with 6 bases in between. Germline CDR1 and CDR2: ENHRY and SYGVKD. This CDR3 reads CAISRKNEQFF. CDR3 bases: TGTGCCATCAGTAGGAAGAATGAGCAGTTCTTC.

The rearrangement links TRBV29-1 to TRBJ2-1; D unclear. The germline V gene encodes CDR1 SQVTM and CDR2 ANQGSEA. This CDR3 region has 14 residues. V was shortened by 0 bases and J by 8 bases, with 14 bases between the two germline ends. Here the CDR3 DNA reads TGCAGCGTTGAAGATCTTCGTGGGCTACATGAGCAGTTCTTC. Its translation: CSVEDLRGLHEQFF.

CDR3 in amino acids: CAISGARGETQYF. CDR3 nucleotides: TGTGCCATCAGTGGAGCCCGAGGGGAGACCCAGTACTTC. V gene TRBV10-3 combines with J gene TRBJ2-5; possible D gene TRBD2, 5 bases. Trimming left V 4 bases short and J 5 bases short, with 11 bases between. CDR3 length: 13 amino acids. Germline CDR1 and CDR2: ENHRY and SYGVKD.

This sequence joins TRBV7-6 and TRBJ2-6; D is unclear. The CDR3 consists of 18 residues. V was pared by 5 bases and J by 2 bases, with 19 bases between. Germline CDR1 is SGHVS and CDR2 is FNYEAQ. CDR3 amino acids: CASSPLQGRLTGANVLTF. CDR3 nucleotide sequence: TGTGCCAGCAGCCCCCTCCAAGGGCGCTTGACTGGGGCCAACGTCCTGACTTTC. Full variable domain (outside the CDR3, taken from reference TRBV7-6 and TRBJ2-6): GAGVSQSPRYKVTKRGQDVALRCDPISGHVSLYWYRQALGQGPEFLTYFNYEAQQDKSGLPNDRFSAERPEGSISTLTIQRTEQRDSAMYRCASSPLQGRLTGANVLTFGAGSRLTVL.

This clonotype was counted between two and nine times. The V gene is TRBV20-1, the J gene TRBJ1-1, with D possibly being TRBD1 (5 bases). Trimming left V 0 bases short and J 5 bases short, with 10 bases between. CDR1 is DFQATT, CDR2 SNEGSKA, per germline (reference sequence). The CDR3 is made up of 13 amino acids. DNA for the CDR3: TGCAGTGCTAGAGACGGGGGTCGGACTGAAGCTTTCTTT. Translating gives CSARDGGRTEAFF.

This clonotype was recorded a few times. This sequence joins TRBV6-5 and TRBJ2-5, with 11 positions matching TRBD2. Per the germline V gene, CDR1 is MNHEY and CDR2 is SVGAGI. The junction had 4 bases not matched to a gene; V was cut back by 2 bases and J by 2 bases. This CDR3 region has 16 residues. The CDR3 loop reads CASSYGTSGYQETQYF. CDR3 sequence (DNA): TGTGCCAGCAGTTACGGGACTAGCGGTTATCAAGAGACCCAGTACTTC.

This clonotype appeared a few times. This chain connects TRBV7-9 to TRBJ2-2, with TRBD1 matching over 8 bases. The V and J ends lost 5 bases and 5 bases, in that order; junction bases with no gene match: 13. Per the germline V gene, CDR1 is SEHNR and CDR2 is FQNEAQ (reference sequence). The CDR3 has 17 residues. The CDR3 sequence is CASSRAGGASSTGELFF. The CDR3 nucleotides read TGTGCCAGCAGCCGTGCAGGGGGCGCTTCTTCGACCGGGGAGCTGTTTTTT.

This clonotype was found a few times. This chain joins TRBV12-3 or TRBV12-4 and TRBJ2-7; 12 positions match TRBD2. CDR3 size: 15 residues. Trimming took 4 bases from V and 4 from J; bases not matched to a gene: 5. The CDR3 reads CASSSTSGRRYEQYF. CDR3 nucleotides: TGTGCCAGCAGTTCAACTAGCGGGAGGAGATACGAGCAGTACTTC.

This clonotype was counted between two and nine times. This chain links TRBV27 with TRBJ2-3, with TRBD2 matching 9 bases. Trimming cost V 6 bases and J 4 bases; bases outside gene matches: 5. Looked up from germline, CDR1 is MNHEY and CDR2 is SMNVEV (reference sequence). The CDR3 consists of 14 residues. CDR3 nucleotides: TGTGCCAGCAGCCCGGGCGGGGGGGCAGATACGCAGTATTTT. Residues: CASSPGGGADTQYF.

This clonotype was picked up a small number of times. The chain uses TRBV7-2 and TRBJ2-1; 9 bases line up with TRBD2. Losses at the gene ends were 4 bases for V and 8 bases for J; bases not matched to a gene: 12. Germline V CDR1 and CDR2: SGHTA, FQGNSA. This CDR3 spans 16 amino acids. Here the CDR3 reads CASSSLAAGGPYEQFF. CDR3 DNA: TGTGCCAGCAGCTCCCTGGCGGCGGGAGGGCCCTATGAGCAGTTCTTC.

This clonotype was counted at least ten times. The chain has TRBV4-3 and TRBJ1-5; no definite D call. Germline CDR1 is LGHNA and CDR2 is YSLEER. CDR3 size: 14 residues. V shed 4 bases and J shed 0 bases, with 7 bases lying between them. DNA of the CDR3: TGCGCCAGCAGCCCTGACAATAGCAATCAGCCCCAGCATTTT. This encodes CASSPDNSNQPQHF.

The chain joins TRBV15 to TRBJ2-2; the D is unclear. Germline V gene lookup returns CDR1 LNHNV and CDR2 YYDKDF (reference sequence). V was trimmed by 0 bases and J by 5 bases, leaving 16 bases between them. This CDR3 contains 17 residues. This chain's CDR3 is CATSRDPDSTNTGELFF. The CDR3 nucleotides are TGTGCCACCAGCAGAGATCCTGACTCAACAAATACCGGGGAGCTGTTTTTT.

This clonotype was seen a few times. This chain links TRBV4-1 with TRBJ2-5; D is unresolved. In germline, CDR1 is MGHRA, CDR2 YSYEKL. V lost 1 base and J lost 0, with 6 bases in between. The CDR3 has 14 residues. CDR3 sequence: CASSQGRNQETQYF. The CDR3 coding sequence is TGCGCCAGCAGCCAAGGGCGCAACCAAGAGACCCAGTACTTC.

This clonotype has only a few counts. The chain combines TRBV3-1 with TRBJ2-7; TRBD2 matches 7 bases. The CDR3 runs to 14 residues. The J segment lost 3 bases and the V segment lost 0 bases, leaving 2 bases of the junction unmatched. Germline CDR1 reads LGHDT; CDR2 reads YNNKEL (reference sequence). The CDR3 spells CASSQEGLVYEQYF. As DNA, the CDR3 is TGTGCCAGCAGCCAAGAAGGACTAGTCTACGAGCAGTACTTC.

This clonotype was observed a handful of times. J is TRBJ2-1 and V is TRBV28; D gene unclear. Germline loops: CDR1 MDHEN, CDR2 SYDVKM. V lost 4 bases to trimming and J lost 11 bases, with 12 bases between them. The CDR3 extends over 12 amino acids. CDR3 in DNA: TGTGCCAGCAGTTCCTGGACGGCTCAGCAGTTCTTC. As protein: CASSSWTAQQFF. The complete variable domain, with remaining parts taken from reference TRBV28 and TRBJ2-1, reads DVKVTQSSRYLVKRTGEKVFLECVQDMDHENMFWYRQDPGLGLRLIYFSYDVKMKEKGDIPEGYSVSREKKERFSLILESASTNQTSMYLCASSSWTAQQFFGPGTRLTVL.

The chain employs TRBV20-1 and TRBJ2-1; a possible D gene is TRBD2 (6 bases). V shed 4 bases and J shed 6 bases, with 13 bases lying between them. The CDR3 is made up of 13 amino acids. Germline V gene lookup returns CDR1 DFQATT and CDR2 SNEGSKA (reference sequence). DNA for the CDR3: TGCAGTGCTATCACGGGAGCCGTCAATGAGCAGTTCTTC. Its translation is CSAITGAVNEQFF.

The chain couples TRBV29-1 to TRBJ2-6, with D possibly being TRBD1 (6 bases). Between the trimmed V and J ends, which lost 6 bases and 3 bases, there was a span of 12 bases. This CDR3 has 14 residues. Germline assignment: CDR1 SQVTM and CDR2 ANQGSEA. The CDR3 reads CSVAGVLGANVLTF. DNA of the CDR3: TGCAGCGTCGCAGGGGTACTTGGGGCCAACGTCCTGACTTTC.

This clonotype was observed a few times. V gene TRBV19 combines with J gene TRBJ1-1; 9 bases map to TRBD1. The V segment lost 3 bases and the J segment 6 bases; nucleotides outside the gene matches: 8. CDR3 length: 15 amino acids. Looked up from germline, CDR1 is LNHDA and CDR2 is SQIVND (reference sequence). Here the CDR3 DNA reads TGTGCCAGTAGTATTCACAGGGGGCGAGGCGCTGAAGCTTTCTTT. Amino acids: CASSIHRGRGAEAFF.

This clonotype was counted a few times. The chain couples TRBV12-3 or TRBV12-4 to TRBJ1-6, with D uncertain. The CDR3 is 13 residues long. Trimming took off 3 bases at V and 7 bases at J, with 7 bases between the two ends. CDR3 nucleotides: TGTGCCAGCAGTTTTAGGGTGAATTCACCCCTCCACTTT. Its translation is CASSFRVNSPLHF.